This T cell receptor beta chain appears in the sequencing data of a study of CD8+CD57+ T cells in acquired aplastic anemia (dated by TCRdb to 2017 to 2018). Turning to the overall study: On average, sorted CD4+ and CD8+ cells yielded about 3 ug of extracted DNA, with a range of about 0.17 to 27.4 ug. A CD8+CD57+ expansion meant a frequency higher than the mean frequency seen in healthy subjects. Study-level results and caveats: Twenty-nine CD8+ CDR3 sequences were shared between patients and controls but appeared highly expressed in patients and within their immunodominant clones. No significant difference in CD8+ Simpson's diversity was found between patients and healthy controls (P=0.060).

Measured from the cysteine to the phenylalanine, the CDR3 is 17 residues long. The DNA shown is the 51-base CDR3, in frame from base 1. The CDR1 and CDR2 encoded by the germline V gene (reference sequence) are LGHDT and YNNKEL. V has 4 bases trimmed and J has 4 bases trimmed; junction bases matching no gene number 15. The patients picked for sequencing were ones in whom flow cytometry had shown an expansion of CD8+CD57+ cells. All patients had severe acquired aplastic anemia diagnosed by International Study of Aplastic Anemia and Agranulocytosis and Camitta criteria. No patient had received any therapy when blood was sampled. The study deep-sequenced TCR repertoires of sorted CD4+ and CD8+ blood T cells from severe aplastic anemia patients and healthy subjects. In the USA, patient enrollment took place under clinicaltrials.gov protocols 00001620, 01623167, 00001397, 00071045, 00081523 and 00961064. Ficoll-Paque density gradient centrifugation was used to isolate peripheral blood mononuclear cells. Before DNA extraction, CD4+ and CD8+ T cells were sorted with FACS or magnetic beads.

TCR beta VDJ combination and CDR3 sequence profiling used genomic DNA as the template. An Illumina HiSeq 2000 was used for TCR repertoire sequencing. Per the source publication's procedure: Repertoires were assessed using TRBV/TRBJ rearrangement plots, CDR3 size and DJ length profiles, and Simpson's diversity index. Whichever DNA sequence was most abundant in the deep sequencing data was defined as the immunodominant clone. CDR3 amino acid sequences were checked for sharing across subjects and were also compared against the VDJdb database and published repertoires. Using fastp at Q25 and MiXCR, TCRdb reprocessed the public reads and kept productive beta chains. Entries are consolidated by CDR3 protein sequence, retaining the most common genes and DNA. These V and J calls are TCRdb output, not the study's own analysis. The sample data list about 190,000 distinct CDR3 sequences, and 40% to 55% of these were observed just once. Around 8.8% of the sample lies in the top ten.

This clonotype was counted between two and nine times. Which antigen it targets is not known. No much larger clonotype is one base removed from it; base qualities were not supplied. Rearrangement joined TRBV3-1 to TRBJ2-7, with 8 central nucleotides matching TRBD2. The sample consisted of sorted CD4+, CD8+, or CD8+CD57+ T cells (not recorded which) from PBMCs. This TCR came from a human donor with aplastic anemia. The DNA reads TGTGCCAGCAGCCCCGGCCCAGGGGCGGGAGGCCGGTACGAGCAGTACTTC. This yields the protein CASSPGPGAGGRYEQYF.